This T cell receptor (beta chain) was profiled in a study of CD8+CD57+ T cells in acquired aplastic anemia. Across the whole study: Sorted CD4+ and CD8+ cells gave an average of roughly 3.3 ug of DNA. Points from the study as a whole: A significant difference in CD8+ Simpson's diversity between patients and controls was not found.

It was genomic DNA that served as the template for profiling TCR beta VDJ and CDR3. TCRdb re-called the reads with MiXCR, one entry per CDR3 protein. The sample gives over 150,000 distinct CDR3 sequences, roughly 60% of which show up once; roughly 42% is in the top ten. With 4 bases clipped from V and 4 bases from J, the junction kept 11 bases outside the gene matches. Germline-derived CDR1 and CDR2 are SGHVS and FNYEAQ. This CDR3 is built from 17 residues. The authors sequenced patients whose flow cytometry had shown CD8+CD57+ cell expansion. At the time of blood sampling, patients had not yet received any therapy. About this clonotype: Antigen: not known.

The sequenced sample was sorted CD4+, CD8+, or CD8+CD57+ T cells (not recorded which) from PBMCs. V and J are TRBV7-6 and TRBJ2-2, with TRBD1 identical over 8 bases. This clonotype originated in a human donor with aplastic anemia. CDR3 sequence reads: CASSSDRGAASTGELFF. The CDR3 bases are TGTGCCAGCAGCTCTGACAGGGGAGCCGCGAGCACCGGGGAGCTGTTTTTT. Full variable domain (remainder filled in from reference TRBV7-6 and TRBJ2-2): GAGVSQSPRYKVTKRGQDVALRCDPISGHVSLYWYRQALGQGPEFLTYFNYEAQQDKSGLPNDRFSAERPEGSISTLTIQRTEQRDSAMYRCASSSDRGAASTGELFFGEGSRLTVL.